The 9 T cell receptor beta chains below come from one sample, sequenced in a study of radiation and T cells in renal cell carcinoma. Method: immunoSEQ multiplex PCR; TCRdb's copy keeps in-frame clones and lacks some. Among 100,000 to 150,000 clones listed, roughly four fifths were seen once. Sample time point: blood 2 weeks post-SBRT. Indicated treatment: 15 Gy SBRT to primary tumor, nephrectomy 4 weeks later. The sample was blood, taken from a patient whose treatment included radiotherapy and nephrectomy. These receptor sequences come from a man over 45 with renal cell carcinoma.

The chain couples TRBV5-4 to TRBJ2-3; D remains unclear. Between the trimmed V and J ends, which lost 0 bases and 0 bases, there was a span of 20 bases. Germline V gene data show CDR1 as SGHNT and CDR2 as YYREEE (reference sequence). The CDR3 is 19 residues long. The CDR3 protein is CASSLAPQVGGTSTDTQYF. Written as DNA, the CDR3 is TGTGCCAGCAGCTTGGCTCCTCAGGTTGGCGGAACTAGCACAGATACGCAGTATTTT.

The V gene is TRBV5-1, the J gene TRBJ2-7, with TRBD1 identical over 7 bases. Germline V CDR1 and CDR2: SGHRS, YFSETQ. The CDR3 is 14 amino acids. J gave up 0 bases and V 4 bases, and 4 bases lay outside the gene matches. CDR3: CASSRDSGSYEQYF. The CDR3 DNA sequence: TGCGCCAGCAGCCGGGACAGCGGCTCCTACGAGCAGTACTTC.

This sequence joins TRBV2 and TRBJ1-4; D call uncertain. The V and J ends lost 1 base and 10 bases respectively, with 13 bases between them. Germline lookup yields CDR1 SNHLY and CDR2 FYNNEI. The CDR3 loop spans 14 amino acids. The CDR3 spells CASSEGTPVAKLFF. The DNA of the CDR3 is TGTGCCAGCAGTGAAGGGACCCCGGTGGCAAAACTGTTTTTT.

This rearrangement joins TRBV10-1 to TRBJ1-1; 8 nucleotides match TRBD1. Germline V CDR1 and CDR2: WNHNN, SYGVQD (reference sequence). J gave up 4 bases and V 3 bases, and 4 bases lay outside the gene matches. CDR3 size: 14 residues. The CDR3 DNA is TGCGCCAGCAGTGACGGACAGGGTGCCACTGAAGCTTTCTTT. Protein sequence: CASSDGQGATEAFF.

The chain combines TRBV19 with TRBJ2-1; 8 bases are a match to TRBD2. The germline gives CDR1 LNHDA, CDR2 SQIVND (reference sequence). Trimming removed 2 bases from V and 3 bases from J; junction bases left unmatched: 6. This CDR3 spans 16 amino acids. For the CDR3, the DNA is TGTGCCAGTAGTATAACTGGCGGGGGGAACTACAATGAGCAGTTCTTC. This codes for CASSITGGGNYNEQFF.

This rearrangement joins TRBV6-6 to TRBJ2-3, with D tentatively TRBD1 (6 bases). The V end was cut by 6 bases, the J end by 2 bases, with 15 bases between. The CDR3 has 15 residues. Per the germline V gene, CDR1 is MNHNY and CDR2 is SVGAGI (reference sequence). The CDR3 nucleotides are TGTGCCAGCAGCTTCAGGGGCTGGAACACAGATACGCAGTATTTT. It codes for CASSFRGWNTDTQYF.

This clone was recorded at least ten times. The chain has TRBV11-1 and TRBJ2-5; D possibly corresponds to TRBD1 (6 bases). CDR3 size: 16 residues. The germline CDR1 and CDR2 sequences are SGHAT and FQDESV (reference sequence). V lost 4 bases and J 5 bases, leaving 20 bases between the germline ends. The CDR3 coding sequence is TGTGCCAGCAGCTCAACCCCACAGGGCCGGCGGGAGACCCAGTACTTC. Its translation is CASSSTPQGRRETQYF. The variable domain in full, with the rest retrieved from reference TRBV11-1 and TRBJ2-5, is EAEVAQSPRYKITEKSQAVAFWCDPISGHATLYWYRQILGQGPELLVQFQDESVVDDSQLPKDRFSAERLKGVDSTLKIQPAELGDSAMYLCASSSTPQGRRETQYFGPGTRLLVL.

The chain has TRBV4-1 and TRBJ1-1; TRBD1 is a possible D gene (6 bases). V was shortened by 0 bases and J by 6 bases, with 17 bases between the two germline ends. CDR1 is MGHRA, CDR2 YSYEKL, per germline. The CDR3 runs 16 residues. CDR3 nucleotide sequence: TGCGCCAGCAGCCAAGATGGGAGGGGGGTTAGTCCTGAAGCTTTCTTT. Protein: CASSQDGRGVSPEAFF.

This clone has only one observation. CDR3 coding DNA: TGTGCCAGCAGCCAAAGATCGGGCAGCCTCTCCTACAATGAGCAGTTCTTC. Its translation is CASSQRSGSLSYNEQFF. The chain joins TRBV14 to TRBJ2-1; no firm D call. V was cut by 2 bases and J by 0 bases, with 14 bases left in between. Germline V lookup: CDR1 SGHDN, CDR2 FVKESK. CDR3 length equals 17 residues.